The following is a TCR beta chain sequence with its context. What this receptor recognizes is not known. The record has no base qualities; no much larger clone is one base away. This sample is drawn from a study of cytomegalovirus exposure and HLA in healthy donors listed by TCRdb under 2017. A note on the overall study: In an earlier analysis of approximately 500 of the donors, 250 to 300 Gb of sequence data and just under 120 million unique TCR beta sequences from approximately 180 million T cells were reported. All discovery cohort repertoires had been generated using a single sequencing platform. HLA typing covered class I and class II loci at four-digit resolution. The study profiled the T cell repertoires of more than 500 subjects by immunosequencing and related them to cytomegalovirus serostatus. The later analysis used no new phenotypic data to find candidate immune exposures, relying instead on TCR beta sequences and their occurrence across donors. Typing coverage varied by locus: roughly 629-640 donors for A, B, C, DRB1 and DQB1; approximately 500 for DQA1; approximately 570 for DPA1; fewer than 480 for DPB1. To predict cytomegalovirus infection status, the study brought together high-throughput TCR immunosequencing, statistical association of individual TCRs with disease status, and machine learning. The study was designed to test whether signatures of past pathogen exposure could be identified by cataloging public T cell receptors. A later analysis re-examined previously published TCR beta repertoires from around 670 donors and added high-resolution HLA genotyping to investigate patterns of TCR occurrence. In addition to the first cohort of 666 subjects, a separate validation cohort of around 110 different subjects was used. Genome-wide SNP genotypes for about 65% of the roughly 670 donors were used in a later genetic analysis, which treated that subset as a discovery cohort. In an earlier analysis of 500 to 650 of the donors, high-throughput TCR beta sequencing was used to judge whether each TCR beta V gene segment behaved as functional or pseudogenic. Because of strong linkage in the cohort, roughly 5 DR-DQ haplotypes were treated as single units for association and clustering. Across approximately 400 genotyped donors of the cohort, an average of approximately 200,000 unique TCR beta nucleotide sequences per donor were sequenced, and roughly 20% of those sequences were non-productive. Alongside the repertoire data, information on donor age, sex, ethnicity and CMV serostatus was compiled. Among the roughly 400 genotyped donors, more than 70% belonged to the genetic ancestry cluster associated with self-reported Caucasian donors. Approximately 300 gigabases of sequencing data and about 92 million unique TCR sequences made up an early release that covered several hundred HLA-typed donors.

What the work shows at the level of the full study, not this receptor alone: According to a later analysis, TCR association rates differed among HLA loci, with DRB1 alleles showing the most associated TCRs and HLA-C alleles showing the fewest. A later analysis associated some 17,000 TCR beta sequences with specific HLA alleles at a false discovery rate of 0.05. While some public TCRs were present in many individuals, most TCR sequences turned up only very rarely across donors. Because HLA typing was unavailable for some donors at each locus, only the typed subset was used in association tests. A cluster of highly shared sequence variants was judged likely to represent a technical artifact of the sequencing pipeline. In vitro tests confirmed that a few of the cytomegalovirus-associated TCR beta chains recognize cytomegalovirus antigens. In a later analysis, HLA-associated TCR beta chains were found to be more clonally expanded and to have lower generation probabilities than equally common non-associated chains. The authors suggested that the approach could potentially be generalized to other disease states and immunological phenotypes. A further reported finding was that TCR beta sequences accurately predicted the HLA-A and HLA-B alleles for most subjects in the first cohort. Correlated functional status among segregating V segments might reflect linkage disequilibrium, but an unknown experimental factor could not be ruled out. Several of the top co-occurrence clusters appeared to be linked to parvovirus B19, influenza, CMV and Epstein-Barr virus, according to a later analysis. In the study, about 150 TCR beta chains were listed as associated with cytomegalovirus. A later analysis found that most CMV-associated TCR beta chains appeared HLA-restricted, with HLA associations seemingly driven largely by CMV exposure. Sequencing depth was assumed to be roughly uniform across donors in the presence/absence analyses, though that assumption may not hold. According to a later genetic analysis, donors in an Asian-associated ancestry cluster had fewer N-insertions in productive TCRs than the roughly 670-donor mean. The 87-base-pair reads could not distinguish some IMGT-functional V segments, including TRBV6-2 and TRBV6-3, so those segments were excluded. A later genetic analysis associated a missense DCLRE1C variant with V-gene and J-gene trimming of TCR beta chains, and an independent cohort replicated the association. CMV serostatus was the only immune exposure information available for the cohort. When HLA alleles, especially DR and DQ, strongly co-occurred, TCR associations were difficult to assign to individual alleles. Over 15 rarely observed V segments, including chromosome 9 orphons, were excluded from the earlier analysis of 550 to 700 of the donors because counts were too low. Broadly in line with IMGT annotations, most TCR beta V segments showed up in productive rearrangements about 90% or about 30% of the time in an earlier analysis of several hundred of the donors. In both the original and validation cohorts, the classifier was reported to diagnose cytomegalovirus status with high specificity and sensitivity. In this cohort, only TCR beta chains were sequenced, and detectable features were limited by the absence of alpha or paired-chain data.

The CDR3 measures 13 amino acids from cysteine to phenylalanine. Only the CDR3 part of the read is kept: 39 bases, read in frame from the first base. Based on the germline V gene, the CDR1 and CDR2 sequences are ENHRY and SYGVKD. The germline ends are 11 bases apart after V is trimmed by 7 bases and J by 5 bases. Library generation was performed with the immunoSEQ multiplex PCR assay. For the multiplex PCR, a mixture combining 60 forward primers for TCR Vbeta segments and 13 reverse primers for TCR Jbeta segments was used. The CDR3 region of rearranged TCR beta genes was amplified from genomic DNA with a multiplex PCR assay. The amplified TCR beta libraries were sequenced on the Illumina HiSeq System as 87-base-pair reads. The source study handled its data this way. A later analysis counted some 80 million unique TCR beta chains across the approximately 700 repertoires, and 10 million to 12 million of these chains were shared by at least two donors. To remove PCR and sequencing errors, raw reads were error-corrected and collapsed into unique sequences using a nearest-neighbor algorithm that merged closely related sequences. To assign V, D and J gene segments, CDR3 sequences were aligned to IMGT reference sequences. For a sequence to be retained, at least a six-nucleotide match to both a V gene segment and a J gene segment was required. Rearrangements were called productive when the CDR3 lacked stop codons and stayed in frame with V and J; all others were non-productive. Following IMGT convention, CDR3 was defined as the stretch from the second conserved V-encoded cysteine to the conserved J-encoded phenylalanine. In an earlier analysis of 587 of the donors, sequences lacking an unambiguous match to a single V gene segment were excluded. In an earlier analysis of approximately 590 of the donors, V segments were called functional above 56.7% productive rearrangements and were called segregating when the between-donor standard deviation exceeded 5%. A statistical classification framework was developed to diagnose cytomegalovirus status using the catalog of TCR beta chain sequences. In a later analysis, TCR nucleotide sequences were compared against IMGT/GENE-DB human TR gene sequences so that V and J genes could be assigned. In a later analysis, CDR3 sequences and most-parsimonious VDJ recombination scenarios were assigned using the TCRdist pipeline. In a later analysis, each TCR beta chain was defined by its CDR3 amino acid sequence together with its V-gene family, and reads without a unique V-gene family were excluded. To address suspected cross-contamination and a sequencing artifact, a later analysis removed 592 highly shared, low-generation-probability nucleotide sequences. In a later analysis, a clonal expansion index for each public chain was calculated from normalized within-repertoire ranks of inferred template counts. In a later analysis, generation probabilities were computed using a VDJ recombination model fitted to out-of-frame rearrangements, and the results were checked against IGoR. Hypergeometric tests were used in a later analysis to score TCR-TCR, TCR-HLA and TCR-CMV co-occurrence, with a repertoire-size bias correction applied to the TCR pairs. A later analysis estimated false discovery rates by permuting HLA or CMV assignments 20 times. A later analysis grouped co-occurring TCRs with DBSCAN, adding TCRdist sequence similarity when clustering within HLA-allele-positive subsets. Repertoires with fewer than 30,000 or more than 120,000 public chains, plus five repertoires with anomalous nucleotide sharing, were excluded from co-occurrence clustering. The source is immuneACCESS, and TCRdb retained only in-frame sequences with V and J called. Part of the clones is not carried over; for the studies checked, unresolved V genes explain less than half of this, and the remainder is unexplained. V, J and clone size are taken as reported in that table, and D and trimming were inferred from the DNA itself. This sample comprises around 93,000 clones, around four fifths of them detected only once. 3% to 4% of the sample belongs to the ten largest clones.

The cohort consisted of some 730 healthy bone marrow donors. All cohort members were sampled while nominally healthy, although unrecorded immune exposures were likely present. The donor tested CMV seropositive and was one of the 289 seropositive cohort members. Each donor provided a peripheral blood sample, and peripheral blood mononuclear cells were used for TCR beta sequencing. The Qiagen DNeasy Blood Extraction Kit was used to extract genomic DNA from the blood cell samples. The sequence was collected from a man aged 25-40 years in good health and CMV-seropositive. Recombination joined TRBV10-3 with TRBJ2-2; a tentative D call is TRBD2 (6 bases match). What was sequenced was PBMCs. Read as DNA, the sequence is TGTGCCATCACTAGGGACTGGACCGGGGAGCTGTTTTTT. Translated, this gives CAITRDWTGELFF.